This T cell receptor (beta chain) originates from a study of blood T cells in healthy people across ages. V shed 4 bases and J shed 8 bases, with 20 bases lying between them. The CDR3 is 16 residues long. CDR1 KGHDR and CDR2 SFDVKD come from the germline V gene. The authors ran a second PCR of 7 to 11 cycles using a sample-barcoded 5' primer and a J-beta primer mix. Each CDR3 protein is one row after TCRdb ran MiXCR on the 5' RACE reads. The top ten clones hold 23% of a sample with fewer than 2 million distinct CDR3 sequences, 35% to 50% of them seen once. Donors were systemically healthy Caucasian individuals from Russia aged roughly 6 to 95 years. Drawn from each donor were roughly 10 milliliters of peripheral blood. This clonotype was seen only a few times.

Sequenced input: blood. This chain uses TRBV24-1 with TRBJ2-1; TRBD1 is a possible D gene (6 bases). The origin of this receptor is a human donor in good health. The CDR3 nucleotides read TGTGCCACCAGTGACCCAACTAGGGGGACGGGCGATGAGCAGTTCTTC. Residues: CATSDPTRGTGDEQFF.